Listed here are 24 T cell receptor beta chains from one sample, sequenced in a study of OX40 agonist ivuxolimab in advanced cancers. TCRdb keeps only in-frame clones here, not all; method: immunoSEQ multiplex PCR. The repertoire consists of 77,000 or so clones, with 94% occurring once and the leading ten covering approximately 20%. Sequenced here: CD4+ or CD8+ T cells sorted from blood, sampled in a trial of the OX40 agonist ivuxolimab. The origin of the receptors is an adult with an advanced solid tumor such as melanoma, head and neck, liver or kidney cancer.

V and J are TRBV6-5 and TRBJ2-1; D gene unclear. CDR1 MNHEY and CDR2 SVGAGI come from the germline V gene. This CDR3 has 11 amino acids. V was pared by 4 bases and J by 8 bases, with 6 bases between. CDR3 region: CASSSYDEQFF. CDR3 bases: TGTGCCAGCAGTTCGTACGATGAGCAGTTCTTC.

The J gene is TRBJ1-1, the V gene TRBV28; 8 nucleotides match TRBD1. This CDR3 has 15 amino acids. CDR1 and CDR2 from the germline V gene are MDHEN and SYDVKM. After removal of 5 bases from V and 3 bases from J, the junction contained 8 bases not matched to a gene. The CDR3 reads CASSPGQGRDTEAFF. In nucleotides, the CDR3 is TGTGCCAGCAGTCCCGGACAGGGTAGAGACACTGAAGCTTTCTTT.

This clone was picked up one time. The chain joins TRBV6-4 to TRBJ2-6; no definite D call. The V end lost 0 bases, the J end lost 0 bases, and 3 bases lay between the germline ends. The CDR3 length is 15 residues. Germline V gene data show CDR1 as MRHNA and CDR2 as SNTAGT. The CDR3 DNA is TGTGCCAGCAGTGACTCCCACTCTGGGGCCAACGTCCTGACTTTC. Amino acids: CASSDSHSGANVLTF.

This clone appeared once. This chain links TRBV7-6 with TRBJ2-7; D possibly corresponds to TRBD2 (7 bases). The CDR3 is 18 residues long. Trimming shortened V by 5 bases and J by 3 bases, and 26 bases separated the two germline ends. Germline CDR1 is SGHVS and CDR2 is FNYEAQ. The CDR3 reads CASSPRGGEGTKFYEQYF. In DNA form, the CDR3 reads TGTGCCAGCAGCCCTAGGGGGGGGGAAGGGACAAAATTCTACGAGCAGTACTTC.

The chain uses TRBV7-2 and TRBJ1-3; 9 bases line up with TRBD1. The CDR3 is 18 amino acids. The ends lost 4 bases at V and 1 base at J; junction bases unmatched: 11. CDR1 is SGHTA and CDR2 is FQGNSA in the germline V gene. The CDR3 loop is CASSYPRDRVVSGNTIYF. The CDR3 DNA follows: TGTGCCAGCAGCTACCCCCGGGACAGGGTAGTTTCTGGAAACACCATATATTTT.

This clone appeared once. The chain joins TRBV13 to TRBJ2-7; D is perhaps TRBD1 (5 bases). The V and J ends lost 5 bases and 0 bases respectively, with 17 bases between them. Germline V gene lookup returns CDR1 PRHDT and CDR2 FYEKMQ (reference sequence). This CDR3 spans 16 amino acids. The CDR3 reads CASSPQGLGLSYEQYF. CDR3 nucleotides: TGTGCCAGCAGCCCACAAGGCCTGGGGCTCTCCTACGAGCAGTACTTC.

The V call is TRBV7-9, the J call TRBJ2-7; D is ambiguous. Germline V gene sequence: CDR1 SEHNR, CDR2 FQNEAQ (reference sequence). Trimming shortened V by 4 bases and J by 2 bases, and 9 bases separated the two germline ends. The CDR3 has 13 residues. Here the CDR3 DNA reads TGTGCCAGCAGCTCGCGCGAAGCCTACGAGCAGTACTTC. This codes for CASSSREAYEQYF.

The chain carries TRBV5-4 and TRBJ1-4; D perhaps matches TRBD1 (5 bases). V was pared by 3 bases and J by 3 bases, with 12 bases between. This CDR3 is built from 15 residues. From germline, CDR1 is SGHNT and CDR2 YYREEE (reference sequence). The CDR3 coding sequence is TGTGCCAGCAGCTCCGGCTGGGGGGCTAATGAAAAACTGTTTTTT. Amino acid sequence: CASSSGWGANEKLFF.

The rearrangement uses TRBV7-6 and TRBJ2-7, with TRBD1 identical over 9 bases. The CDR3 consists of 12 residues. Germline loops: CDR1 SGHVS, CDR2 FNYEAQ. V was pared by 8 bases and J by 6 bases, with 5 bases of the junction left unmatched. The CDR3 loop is CASGDRAGEQYF. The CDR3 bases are TGTGCCAGCGGGGACAGGGCCGGCGAGCAGTACTTC.

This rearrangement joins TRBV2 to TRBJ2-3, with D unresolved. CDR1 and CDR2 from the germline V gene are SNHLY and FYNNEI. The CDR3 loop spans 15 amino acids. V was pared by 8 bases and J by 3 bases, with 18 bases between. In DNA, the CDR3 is TGTGCCAGCGCCTCCCCGGCGGACGTGACAGATACGCAGTATTTT. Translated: CASASPADVTDTQYF.

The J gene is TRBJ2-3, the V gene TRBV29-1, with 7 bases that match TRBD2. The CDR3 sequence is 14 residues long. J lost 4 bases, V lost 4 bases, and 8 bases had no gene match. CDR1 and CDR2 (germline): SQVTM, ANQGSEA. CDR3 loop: CSVGLAGFADTQYF. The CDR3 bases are TGCAGCGTTGGACTAGCAGGCTTCGCAGATACGCAGTATTTT.

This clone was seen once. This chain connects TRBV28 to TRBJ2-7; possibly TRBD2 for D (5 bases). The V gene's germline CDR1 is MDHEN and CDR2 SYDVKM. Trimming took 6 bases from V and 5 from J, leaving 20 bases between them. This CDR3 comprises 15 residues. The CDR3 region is CASRSVGGSPHEQYF. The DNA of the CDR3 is TGTGCCAGCAGGTCAGTGGGTGGGAGTCCCCACGAGCAGTACTTC.

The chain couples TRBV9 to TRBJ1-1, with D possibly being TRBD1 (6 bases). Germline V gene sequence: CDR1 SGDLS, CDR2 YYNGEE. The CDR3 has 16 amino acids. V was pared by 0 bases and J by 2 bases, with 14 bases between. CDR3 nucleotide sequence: TGTGCCAGCAGCGTAGAAGAGTCAGGGGTTAACACTGAAGCTTTCTTT. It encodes CASSVEESGVNTEAFF.

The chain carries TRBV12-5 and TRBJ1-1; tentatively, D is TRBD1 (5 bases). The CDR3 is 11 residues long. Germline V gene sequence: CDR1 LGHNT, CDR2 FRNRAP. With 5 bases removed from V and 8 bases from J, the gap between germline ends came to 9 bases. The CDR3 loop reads CASGIHREAFF. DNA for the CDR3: TGTGCTAGTGGTATCCACAGGGAAGCTTTCTTT.

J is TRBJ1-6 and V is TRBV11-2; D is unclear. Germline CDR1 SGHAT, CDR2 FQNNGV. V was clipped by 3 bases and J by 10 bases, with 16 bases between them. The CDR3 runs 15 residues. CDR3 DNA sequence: TGTGCCAGCAGCTTGTTAAGTTCACTCGGGTCACCCCTCCACTTT. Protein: CASSLLSSLGSPLHF.

The CDR3 loop is CASSPRDREYGYTF. The CDR3 nucleotides are TGCGCCAGCAGCCCGAGGGACAGGGAGTATGGCTACACCTTC. This rearrangement joins TRBV5-1 to TRBJ1-2; 9 bases are shared with TRBD1. The CDR3 loop spans 14 amino acids. Germline trimming cut 4 bases from V and 5 bases from J; bases unmatched to any gene: 6. Germline CDR1 SGHRS, CDR2 YFSETQ. Drawing the rest from reference TRBV5-1 and TRBJ1-2, the complete variable domain is KAGVTQTPRYLIKTRGQQVTLSCSPISGHRSVSWYQQTPGQGLQFLFEYFSETQRNKGNFPGRFSGRQFSNSRSEMNVSTLELGDSALYLCASSPRDREYGYTFGSGTRLTVV.

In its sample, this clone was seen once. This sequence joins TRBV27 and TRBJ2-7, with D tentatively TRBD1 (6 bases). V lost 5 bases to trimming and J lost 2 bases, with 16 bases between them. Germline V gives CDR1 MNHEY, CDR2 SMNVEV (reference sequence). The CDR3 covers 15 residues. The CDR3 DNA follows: TGTGCCAGCAGTATACAGGGATGGGGGCCCTACGAGCAGTACTTC. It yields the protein CASSIQGWGPYEQYF.

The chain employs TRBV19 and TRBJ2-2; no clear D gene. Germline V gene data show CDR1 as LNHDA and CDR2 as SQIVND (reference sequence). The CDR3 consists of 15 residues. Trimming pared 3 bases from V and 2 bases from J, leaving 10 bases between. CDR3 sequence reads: CASSIFGANTGELFF. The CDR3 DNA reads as TGTGCCAGTAGTATCTTCGGCGCCAACACCGGGGAGCTGTTTTTT.

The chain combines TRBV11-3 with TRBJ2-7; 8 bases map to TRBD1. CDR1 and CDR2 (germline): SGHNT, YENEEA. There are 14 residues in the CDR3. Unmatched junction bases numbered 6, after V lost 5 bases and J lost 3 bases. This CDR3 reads CASSPPDRVYEQYF. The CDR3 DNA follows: TGTGCCAGCAGCCCCCCGGACAGGGTCTACGAGCAGTACTTC.

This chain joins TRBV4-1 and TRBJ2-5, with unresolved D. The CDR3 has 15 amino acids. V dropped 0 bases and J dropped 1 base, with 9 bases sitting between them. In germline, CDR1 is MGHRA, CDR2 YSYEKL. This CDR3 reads CASSQDPLSQETQYF. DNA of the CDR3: TGCGCCAGCAGCCAAGATCCTCTATCCCAAGAGACCCAGTACTTC.

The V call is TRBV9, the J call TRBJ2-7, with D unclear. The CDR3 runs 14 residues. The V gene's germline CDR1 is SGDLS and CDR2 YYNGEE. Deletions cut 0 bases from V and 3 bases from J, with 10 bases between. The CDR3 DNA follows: TGTGCCAGCAGCGTAGCCGACGGCCTCTACGAGCAGTACTTC. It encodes CASSVADGLYEQYF.

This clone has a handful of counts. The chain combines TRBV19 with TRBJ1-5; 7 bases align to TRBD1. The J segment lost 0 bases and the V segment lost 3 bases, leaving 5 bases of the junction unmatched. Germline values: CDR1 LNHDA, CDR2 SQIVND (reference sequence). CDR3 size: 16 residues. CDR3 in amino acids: CASSIWTGPSNQPQHF. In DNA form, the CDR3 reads TGTGCCAGTAGTATCTGGACAGGCCCTAGCAATCAGCCCCAGCATTTT.

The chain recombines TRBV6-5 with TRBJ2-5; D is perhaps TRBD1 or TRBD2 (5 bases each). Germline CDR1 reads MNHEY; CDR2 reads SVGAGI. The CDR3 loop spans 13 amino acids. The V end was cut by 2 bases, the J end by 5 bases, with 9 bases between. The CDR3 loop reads CASSYRGAETQYF. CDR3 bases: TGTGCCAGCAGTTACCGGGGCGCGGAGACCCAGTACTTC.

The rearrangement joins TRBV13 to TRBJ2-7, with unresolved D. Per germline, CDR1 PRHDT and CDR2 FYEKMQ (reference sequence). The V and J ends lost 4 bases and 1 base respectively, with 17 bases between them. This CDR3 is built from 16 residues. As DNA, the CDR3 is TGTGCCAGCAGCTCCACCCAGGACGGAGCTTCCTACGAGCAGTACTTC. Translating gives CASSSTQDGASYEQYF.